This T cell receptor beta chain derives from a study of blood T cell repertoires in COVID-19. The CDR3 has 15 residues. J was trimmed by 8 bases and V by 0 bases; bases with no gene match: 6. Germline V gene data show CDR1 as SGHRS and CDR2 as YFSETQ. This table comes from immunoSEQ multiplex PCR, and its TCRdb copy is limited to in-frame clones, with some not included. The sample lists about 160,000 clones; about 86% were seen once. In Seattle, patients joined the study during active infection and were tracked longitudinally. The V and J genes are TRBV5-1 and TRBJ1-4; TRBD1 matches at 8 bases. This clonotype originated in a woman between 65 and 79 years old with COVID-19, enrolled during active disease. The sequencing sample was made of peripheral blood. CDR3 in DNA: TGCGCCAGCAGCTTGGGGACAGGGTTTGTCGAAAAACTGTTTTTT. This translates into CASSLGTGFVEKLFF. Using reference TRBV5-1 and TRBJ1-4 for the parts outside the CDR3, the full variable domain is KAGVTQTPRYLIKTRGQQVTLSCSPISGHRSVSWYQQTPGQGLQFLFEYFSETQRNKGNFPGRFSGRQFSNSRSEMNVSTLELGDSALYLCASSLGTGFVEKLFFGSGTQLSVL.